This section outlines one TCR beta chain sequence together with its context. The data originate from a study of graft-versus-host responses after intestinal transplantation. Study overall: Every recipient had anti-thymocyte globulin induction and two to three years of tacrolimus plus steroids. Whole-study findings and limits: Present in recipient marrow, GvH clones included some that appeared first in ileum or blood. Where graft-donor T cell macrochimerism was present, patients had high graft-versus-host to host-versus-graft clonal ratios in allografts.

V lost 7 bases, J lost 0 bases, and 14 bases lay in between. CDR3 length: 14 amino acids. The germline V gene has CDR1 SGHKS and CDR2 YYEKEE (reference sequence). The protocol was immunoSEQ multiplex PCR, while the TCRdb copy is restricted to in-frame clones and leaves out a portion. The sample comprises fewer than 15,000 clones, around 40% of which are singletons, and about 2.5% rests with the top ten. With approximately 200,000 irradiated, violet-dye-labeled stimulator cells, approximately 200,000 CFSE-labeled responder cells were plated. This sequence joins TRBV5-5 and TRBJ2-7; the D is unclear. The TCR comes from a human patient who received an intestinal transplant. The sample consisted of alloreactive CD8+ T cells from a mixed lymphocyte reaction culture, taken before intestinal transplant. Sample subset: CFSE-low proliferating T cells sorted from approximately 6-day pre-transplant mixed lymphocyte reaction (GvH or HvG direction). The DNA for the CDR3 is TGTGCCAGCGGGCGGACGACCAGCTCCTACGAGCAGTACTTC. This sequence encodes CASGRTTSSYEQYF. The full variable domain, with the rest looked up from reference TRBV5-5 and TRBJ2-7, is DAGVTQSPTHLIKTRGQQVTLRCSPISGHKSVSWYQQVLGQGPQFIFQYYEKEERGRGNFPDRFSARQFPNYSSELNVNALLLGDSALYLCASGRTTSSYEQYFGPGTRLTVT.